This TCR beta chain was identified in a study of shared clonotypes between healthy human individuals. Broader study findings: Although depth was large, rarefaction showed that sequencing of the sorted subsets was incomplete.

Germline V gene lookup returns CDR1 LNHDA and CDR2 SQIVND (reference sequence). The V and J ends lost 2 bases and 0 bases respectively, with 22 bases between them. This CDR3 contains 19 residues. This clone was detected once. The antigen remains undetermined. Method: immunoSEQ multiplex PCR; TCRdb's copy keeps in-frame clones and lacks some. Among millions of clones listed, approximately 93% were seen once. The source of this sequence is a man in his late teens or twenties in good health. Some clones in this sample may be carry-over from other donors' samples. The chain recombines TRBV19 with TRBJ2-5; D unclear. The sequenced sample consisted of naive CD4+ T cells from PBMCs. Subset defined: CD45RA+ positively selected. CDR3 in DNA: TGTGCCAGTAGTATAAGAAGCGCGGAGACGAAGCCCAACCAAGAGACCCAGTACTTC. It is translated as CASSIRSAETKPNQETQYF.